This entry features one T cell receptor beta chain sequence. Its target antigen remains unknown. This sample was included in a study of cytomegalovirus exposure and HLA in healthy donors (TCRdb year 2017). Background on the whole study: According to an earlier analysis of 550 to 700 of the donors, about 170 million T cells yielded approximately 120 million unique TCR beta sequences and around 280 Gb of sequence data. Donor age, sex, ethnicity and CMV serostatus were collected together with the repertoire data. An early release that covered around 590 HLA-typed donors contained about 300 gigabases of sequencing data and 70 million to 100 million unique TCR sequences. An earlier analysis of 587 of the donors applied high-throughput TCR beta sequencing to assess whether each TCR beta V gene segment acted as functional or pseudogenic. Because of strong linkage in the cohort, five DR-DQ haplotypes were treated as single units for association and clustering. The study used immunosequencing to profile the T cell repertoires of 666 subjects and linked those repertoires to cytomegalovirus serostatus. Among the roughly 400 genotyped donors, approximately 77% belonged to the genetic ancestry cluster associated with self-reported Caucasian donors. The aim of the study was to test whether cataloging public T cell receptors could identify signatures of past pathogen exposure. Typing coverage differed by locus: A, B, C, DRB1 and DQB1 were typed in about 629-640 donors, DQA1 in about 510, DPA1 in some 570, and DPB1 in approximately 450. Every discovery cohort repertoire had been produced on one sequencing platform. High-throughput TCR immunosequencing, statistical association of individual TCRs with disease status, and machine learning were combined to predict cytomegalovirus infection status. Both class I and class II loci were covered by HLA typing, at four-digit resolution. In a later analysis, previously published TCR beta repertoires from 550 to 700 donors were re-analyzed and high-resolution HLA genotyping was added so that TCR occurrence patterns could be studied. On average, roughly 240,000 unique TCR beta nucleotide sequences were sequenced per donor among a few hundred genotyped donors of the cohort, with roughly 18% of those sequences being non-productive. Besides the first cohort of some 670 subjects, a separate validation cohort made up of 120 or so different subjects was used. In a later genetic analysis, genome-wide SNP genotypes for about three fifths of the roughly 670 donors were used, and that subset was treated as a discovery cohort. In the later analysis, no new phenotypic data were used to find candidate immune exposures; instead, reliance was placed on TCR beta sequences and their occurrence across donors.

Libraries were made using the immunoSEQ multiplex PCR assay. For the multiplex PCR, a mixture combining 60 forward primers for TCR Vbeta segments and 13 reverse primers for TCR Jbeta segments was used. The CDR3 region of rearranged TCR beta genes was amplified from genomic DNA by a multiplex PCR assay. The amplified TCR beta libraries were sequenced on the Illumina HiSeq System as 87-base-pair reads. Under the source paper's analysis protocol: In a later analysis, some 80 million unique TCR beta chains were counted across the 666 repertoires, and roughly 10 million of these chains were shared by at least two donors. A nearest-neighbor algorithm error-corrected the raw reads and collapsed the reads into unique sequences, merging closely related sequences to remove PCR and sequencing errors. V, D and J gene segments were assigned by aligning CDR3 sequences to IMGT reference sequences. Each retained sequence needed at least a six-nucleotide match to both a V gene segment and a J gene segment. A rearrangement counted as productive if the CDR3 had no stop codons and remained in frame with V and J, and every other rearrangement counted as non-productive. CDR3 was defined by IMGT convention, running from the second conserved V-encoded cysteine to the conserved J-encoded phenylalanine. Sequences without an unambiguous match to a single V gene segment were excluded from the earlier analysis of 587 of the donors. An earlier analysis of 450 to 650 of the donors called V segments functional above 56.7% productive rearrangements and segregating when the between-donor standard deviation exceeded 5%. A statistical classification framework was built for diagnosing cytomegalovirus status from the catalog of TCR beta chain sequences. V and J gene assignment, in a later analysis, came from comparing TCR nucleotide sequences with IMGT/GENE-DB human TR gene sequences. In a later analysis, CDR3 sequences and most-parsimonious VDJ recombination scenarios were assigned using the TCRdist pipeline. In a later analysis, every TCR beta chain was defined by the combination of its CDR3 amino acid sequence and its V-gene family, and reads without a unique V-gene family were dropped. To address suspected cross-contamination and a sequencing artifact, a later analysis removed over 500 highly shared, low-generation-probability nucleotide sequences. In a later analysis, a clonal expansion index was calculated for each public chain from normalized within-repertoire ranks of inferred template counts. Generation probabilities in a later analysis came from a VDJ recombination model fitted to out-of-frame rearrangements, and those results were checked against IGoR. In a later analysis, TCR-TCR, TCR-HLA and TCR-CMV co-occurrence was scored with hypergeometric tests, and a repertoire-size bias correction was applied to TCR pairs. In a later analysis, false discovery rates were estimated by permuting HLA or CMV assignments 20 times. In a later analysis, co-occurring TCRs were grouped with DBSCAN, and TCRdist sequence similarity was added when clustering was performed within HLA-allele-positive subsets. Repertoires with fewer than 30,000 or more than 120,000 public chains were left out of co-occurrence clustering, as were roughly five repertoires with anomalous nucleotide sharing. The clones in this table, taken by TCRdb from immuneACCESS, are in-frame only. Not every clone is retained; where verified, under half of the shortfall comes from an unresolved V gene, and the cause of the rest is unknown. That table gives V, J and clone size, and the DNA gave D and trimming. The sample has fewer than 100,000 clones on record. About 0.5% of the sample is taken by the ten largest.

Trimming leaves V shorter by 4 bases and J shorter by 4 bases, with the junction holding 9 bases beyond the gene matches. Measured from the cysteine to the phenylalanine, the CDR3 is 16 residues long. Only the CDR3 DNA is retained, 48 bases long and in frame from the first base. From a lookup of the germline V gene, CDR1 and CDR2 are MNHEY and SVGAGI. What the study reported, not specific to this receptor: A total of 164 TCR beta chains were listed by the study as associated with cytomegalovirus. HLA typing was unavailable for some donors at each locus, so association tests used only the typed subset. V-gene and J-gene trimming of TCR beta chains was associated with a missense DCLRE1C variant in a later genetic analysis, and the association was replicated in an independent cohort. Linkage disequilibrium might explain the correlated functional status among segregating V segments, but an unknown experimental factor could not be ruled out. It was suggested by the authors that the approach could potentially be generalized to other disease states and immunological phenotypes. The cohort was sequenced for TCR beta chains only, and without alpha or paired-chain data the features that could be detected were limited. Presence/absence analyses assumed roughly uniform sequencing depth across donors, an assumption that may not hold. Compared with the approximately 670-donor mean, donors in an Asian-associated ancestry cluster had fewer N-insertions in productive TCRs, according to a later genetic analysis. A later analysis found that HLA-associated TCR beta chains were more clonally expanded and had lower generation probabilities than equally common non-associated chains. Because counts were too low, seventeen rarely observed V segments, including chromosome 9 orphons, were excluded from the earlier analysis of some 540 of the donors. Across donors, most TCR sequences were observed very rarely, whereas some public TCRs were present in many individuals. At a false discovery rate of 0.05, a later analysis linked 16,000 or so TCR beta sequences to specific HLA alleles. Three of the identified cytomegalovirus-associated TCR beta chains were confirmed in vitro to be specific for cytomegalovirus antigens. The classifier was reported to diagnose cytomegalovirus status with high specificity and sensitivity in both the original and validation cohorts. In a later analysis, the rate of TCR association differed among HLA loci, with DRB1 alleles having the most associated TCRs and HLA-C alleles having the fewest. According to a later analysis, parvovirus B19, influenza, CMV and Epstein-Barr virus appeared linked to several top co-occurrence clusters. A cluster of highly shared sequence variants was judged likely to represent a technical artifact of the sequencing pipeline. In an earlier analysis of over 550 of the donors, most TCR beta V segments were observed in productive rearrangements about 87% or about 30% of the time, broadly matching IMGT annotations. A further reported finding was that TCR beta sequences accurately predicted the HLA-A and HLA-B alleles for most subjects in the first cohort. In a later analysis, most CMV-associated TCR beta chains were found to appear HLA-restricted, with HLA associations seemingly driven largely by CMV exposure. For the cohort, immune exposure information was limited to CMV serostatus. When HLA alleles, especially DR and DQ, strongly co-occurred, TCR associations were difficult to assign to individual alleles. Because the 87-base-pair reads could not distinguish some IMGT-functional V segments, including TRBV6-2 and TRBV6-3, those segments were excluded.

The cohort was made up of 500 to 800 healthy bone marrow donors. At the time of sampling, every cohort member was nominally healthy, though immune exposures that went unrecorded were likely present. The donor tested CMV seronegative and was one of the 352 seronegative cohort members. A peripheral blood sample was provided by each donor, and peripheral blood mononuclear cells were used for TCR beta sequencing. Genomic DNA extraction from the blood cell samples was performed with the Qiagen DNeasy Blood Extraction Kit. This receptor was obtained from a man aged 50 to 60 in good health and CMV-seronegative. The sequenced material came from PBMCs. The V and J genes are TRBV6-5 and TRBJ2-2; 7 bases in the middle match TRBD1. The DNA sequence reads TGTGCCAGCAGTTGGTTCTTGACAGGGAGCACCGGGGAGCTGTTTTTT. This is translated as CASSWFLTGSTGELFF.